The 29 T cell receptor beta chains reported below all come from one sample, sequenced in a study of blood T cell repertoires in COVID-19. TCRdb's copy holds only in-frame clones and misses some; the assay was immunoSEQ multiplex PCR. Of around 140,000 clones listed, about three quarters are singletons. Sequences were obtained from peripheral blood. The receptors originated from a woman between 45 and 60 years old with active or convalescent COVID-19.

The CDR3 DNA reads TGTGCCAGCAGCCCCCTCACGGGGGGCACAGATACGCAGTATTTT. Protein: CASSPLTGGTDTQYF. The rearrangement joins TRBV3-1 (or the pseudogene TRBV3-2) to TRBJ2-3, with D possibly TRBD2 on 6 matching bases. The germline V gene has CDR1 LGHDT and CDR2 YNNKEL (reference sequence). Trimming took 4 bases from V and 1 from J, leaving 12 bases between them. CDR3 length: 15 residues.

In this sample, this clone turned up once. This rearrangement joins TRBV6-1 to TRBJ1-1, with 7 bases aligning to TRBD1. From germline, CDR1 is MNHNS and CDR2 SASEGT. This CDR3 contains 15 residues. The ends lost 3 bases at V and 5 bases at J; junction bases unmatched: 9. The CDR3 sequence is CASSDTGDGLTEAFF. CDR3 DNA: TGTGCCAGCAGTGATACAGGGGACGGATTGACTGAAGCTTTCTTT.

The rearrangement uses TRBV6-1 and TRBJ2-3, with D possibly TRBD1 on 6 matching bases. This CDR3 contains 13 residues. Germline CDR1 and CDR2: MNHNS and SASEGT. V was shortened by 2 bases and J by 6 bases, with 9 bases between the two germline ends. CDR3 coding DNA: TGTGCCAGCAGTGAATTAAGGGGGGATACGCAGTATTTT. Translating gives CASSELRGDTQYF.

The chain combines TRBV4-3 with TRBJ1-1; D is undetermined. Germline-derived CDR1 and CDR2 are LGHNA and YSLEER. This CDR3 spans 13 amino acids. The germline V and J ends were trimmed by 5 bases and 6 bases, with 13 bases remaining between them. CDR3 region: CASSYFPESEAFF. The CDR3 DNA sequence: TGCGCCAGCAGCTACTTCCCGGAGTCTGAAGCTTTCTTT.

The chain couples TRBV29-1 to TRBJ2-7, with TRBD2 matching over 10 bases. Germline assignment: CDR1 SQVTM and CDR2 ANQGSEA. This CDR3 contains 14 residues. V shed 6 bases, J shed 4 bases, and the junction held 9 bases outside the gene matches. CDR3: CSVSGGLASYEQYF. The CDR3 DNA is TGCAGCGTCAGCGGGGGACTAGCGTCATACGAGCAGTACTTC.

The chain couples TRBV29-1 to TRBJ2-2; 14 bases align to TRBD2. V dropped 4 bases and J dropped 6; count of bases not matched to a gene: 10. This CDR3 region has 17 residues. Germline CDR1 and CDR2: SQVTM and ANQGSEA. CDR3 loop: CSVARTSGRSGSGELFF. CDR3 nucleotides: TGCAGCGTTGCTCGGACTAGCGGGAGGTCAGGCTCCGGGGAGCTGTTTTTT.

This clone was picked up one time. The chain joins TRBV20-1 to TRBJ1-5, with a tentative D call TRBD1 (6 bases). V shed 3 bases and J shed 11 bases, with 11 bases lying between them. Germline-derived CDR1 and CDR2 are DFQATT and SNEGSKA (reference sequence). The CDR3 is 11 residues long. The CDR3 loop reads CSASATGTQHF. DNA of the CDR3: TGCAGTGCTAGTGCGACAGGAACCCAGCATTTT.

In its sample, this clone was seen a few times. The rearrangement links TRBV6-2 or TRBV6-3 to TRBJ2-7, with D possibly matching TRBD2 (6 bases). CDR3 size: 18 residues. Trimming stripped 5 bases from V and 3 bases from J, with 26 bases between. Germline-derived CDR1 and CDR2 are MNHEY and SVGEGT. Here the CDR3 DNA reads TGTGCCAGCAGTGACCTACTAGCCAGTTACAGTCAAGGCTACGAGCAGTACTTC. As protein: CASSDLLASYSQGYEQYF.

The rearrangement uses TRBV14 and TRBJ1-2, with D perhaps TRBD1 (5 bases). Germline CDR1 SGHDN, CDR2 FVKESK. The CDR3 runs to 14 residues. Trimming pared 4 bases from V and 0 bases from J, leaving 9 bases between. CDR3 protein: CASSRQKPNYGYTF. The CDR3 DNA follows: TGTGCCAGCAGCCGACAGAAGCCTAACTATGGCTACACCTTC.

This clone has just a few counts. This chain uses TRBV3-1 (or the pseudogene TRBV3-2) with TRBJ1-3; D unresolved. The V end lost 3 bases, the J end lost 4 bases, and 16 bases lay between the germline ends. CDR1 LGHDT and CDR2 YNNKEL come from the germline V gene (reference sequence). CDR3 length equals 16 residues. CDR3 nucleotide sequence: TGTGCCAGCAGCCAGAGCGGGCGGAATGGGGGAAACACCATATATTTT. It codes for CASSQSGRNGGNTIYF.

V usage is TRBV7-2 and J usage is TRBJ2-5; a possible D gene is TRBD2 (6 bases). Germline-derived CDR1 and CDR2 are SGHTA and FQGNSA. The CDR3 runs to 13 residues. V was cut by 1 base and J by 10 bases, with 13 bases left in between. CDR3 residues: CASSLDLGRNQYF. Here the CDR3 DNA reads TGTGCCAGCAGCTTAGATCTAGGGAGGAACCAGTACTTC.

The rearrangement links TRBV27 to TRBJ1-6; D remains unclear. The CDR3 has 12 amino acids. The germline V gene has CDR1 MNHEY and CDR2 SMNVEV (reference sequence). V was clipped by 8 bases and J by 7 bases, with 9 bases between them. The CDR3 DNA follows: TGTGCCAGCCGGACGGGAAATTCACCCCTCCACTTT. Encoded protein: CASRTGNSPLHF.

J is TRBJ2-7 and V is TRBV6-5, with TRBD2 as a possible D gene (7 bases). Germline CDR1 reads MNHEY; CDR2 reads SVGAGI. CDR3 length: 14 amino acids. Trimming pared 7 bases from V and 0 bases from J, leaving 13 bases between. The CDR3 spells CASTRRGGSYEQYF. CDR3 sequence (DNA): TGTGCCAGCACTCGAAGGGGGGGCTCCTACGAGCAGTACTTC.

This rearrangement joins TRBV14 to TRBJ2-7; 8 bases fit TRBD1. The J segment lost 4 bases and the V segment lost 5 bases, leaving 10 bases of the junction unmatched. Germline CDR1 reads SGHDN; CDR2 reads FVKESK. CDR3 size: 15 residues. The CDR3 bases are TGTGCCAGCAGCGATCGAACAGGGGGAGAGTACGAGCAGTACTTC. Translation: CASSDRTGGEYEQYF.

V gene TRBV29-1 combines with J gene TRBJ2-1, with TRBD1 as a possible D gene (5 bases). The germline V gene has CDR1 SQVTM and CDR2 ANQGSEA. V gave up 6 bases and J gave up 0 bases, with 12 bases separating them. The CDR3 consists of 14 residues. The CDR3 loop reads CSVRRGLSYNEQFF. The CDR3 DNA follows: TGCAGCGTCCGTAGGGGCCTCTCCTACAATGAGCAGTTCTTC.

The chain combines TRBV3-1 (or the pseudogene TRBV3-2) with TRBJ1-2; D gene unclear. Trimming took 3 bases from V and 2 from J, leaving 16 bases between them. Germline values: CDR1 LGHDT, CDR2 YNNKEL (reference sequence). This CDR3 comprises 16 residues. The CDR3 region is CASSHLFWSGNYGYTF. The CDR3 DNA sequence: TGTGCCAGCAGCCACCTCTTTTGGTCGGGGAACTATGGCTACACCTTC.

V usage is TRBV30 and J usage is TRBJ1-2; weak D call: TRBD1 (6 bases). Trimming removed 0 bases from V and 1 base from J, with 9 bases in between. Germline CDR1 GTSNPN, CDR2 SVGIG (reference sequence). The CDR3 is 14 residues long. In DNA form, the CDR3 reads TGTGCCTGGAGTGTAGGGGGTGATAACTATGGCTACACCTTC. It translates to CAWSVGGDNYGYTF.

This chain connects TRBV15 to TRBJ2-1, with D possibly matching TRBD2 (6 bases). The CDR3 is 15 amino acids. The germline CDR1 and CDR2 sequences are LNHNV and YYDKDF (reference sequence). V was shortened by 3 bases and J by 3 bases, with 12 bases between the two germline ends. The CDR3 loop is CATSRSPGGYNEQFF. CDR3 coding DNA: TGTGCCACCAGCAGGTCCCCCGGGGGCTACAATGAGCAGTTCTTC.

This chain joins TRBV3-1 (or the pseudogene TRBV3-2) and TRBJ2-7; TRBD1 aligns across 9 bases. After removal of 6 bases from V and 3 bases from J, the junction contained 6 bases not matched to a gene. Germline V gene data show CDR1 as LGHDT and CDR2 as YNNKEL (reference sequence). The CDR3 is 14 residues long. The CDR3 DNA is TGTGCCAGCAGTTGGACAGGGGAGGGCTACGAGCAGTACTTC. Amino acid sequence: CASSWTGEGYEQYF.

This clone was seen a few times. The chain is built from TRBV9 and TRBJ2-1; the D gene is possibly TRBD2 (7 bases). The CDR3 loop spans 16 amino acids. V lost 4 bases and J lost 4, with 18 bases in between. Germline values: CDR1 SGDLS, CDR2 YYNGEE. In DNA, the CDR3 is TGTGCCAGCAGCCCGCCGGGGGGCCGGGTTTACAATGAGCAGTTCTTC. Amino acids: CASSPPGGRVYNEQFF.

This CDR3 is CASSSDRASTDTQYF. The CDR3 DNA sequence: TGTGCCAGCAGTTCCGACAGGGCTAGCACAGATACGCAGTATTTT. This chain links TRBV6-5 with TRBJ2-3; TRBD1 agrees at 7 bases. V shed 4 bases and J 0 bases; nucleotides not matched to a gene: 4. Germline CDR1 is MNHEY and CDR2 is SVGAGI. There are 15 residues in the CDR3.

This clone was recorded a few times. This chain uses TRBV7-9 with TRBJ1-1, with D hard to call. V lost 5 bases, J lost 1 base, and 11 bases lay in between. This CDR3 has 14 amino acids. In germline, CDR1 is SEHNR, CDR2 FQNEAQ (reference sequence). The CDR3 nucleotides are TGTGCCAGCAGCCCCCCGTCGGGGAACACTGAAGCTTTCTTT. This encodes CASSPPSGNTEAFF.

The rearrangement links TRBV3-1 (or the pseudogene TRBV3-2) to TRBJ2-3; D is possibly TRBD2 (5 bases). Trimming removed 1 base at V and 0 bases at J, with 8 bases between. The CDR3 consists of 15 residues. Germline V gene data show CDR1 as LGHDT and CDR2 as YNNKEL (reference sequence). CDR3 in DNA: TGTGCCAGCAGCCAAGGACTAACTAGCACAGATACGCAGTATTTT. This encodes CASSQGLTSTDTQYF.

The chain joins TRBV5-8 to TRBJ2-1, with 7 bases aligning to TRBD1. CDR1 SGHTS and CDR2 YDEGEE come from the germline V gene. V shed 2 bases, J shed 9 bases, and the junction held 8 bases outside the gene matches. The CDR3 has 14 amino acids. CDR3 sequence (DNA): TGTGCCAGCAGCTTCGGATGGGACAGCGTTGAGCAGTTCTTC. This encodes CASSFGWDSVEQFF.

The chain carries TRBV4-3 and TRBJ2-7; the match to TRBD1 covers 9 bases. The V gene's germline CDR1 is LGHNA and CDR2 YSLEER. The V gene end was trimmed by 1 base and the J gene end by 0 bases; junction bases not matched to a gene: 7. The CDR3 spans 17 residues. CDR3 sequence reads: CASSQGQGGALSYEQYF. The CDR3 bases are TGCGCCAGCAGCCAAGGACAGGGGGGGGCCCTCTCCTACGAGCAGTACTTC.

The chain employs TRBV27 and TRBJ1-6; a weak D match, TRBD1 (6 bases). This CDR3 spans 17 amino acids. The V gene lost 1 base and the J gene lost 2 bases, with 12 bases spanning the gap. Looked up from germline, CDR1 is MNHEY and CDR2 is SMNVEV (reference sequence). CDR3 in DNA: TGTGCCAGCAGTTTATTGGTAGGGGGAGCCTATAATTCACCCCTCCACTTT. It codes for CASSLLVGGAYNSPLHF.

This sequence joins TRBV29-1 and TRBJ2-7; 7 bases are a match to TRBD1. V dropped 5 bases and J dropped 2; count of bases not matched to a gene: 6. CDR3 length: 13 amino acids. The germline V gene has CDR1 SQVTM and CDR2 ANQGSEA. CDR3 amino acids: CSVTGTAAYEQYF. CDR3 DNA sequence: TGCAGCGTTACGGGGACAGCCGCCTACGAGCAGTACTTC.

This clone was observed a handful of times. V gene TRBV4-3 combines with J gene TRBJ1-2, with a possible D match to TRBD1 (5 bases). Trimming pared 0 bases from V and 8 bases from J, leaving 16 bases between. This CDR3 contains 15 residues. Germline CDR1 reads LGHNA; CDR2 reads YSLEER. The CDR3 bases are TGCGCCAGCAGCCAAGATGGGGGTTGGGGAGGAGGCTACACCTTC. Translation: CASSQDGGWGGGYTF.

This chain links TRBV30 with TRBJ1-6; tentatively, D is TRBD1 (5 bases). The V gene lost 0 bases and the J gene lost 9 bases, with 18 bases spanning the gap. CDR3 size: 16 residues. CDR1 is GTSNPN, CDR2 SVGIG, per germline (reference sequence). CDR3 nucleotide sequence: TGTGCCTGGAGTGTACGGGGGTCCCAACGGGTTTCACCCCTCCACTTT. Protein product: CAWSVRGSQRVSPLHF.